These 12 T cell receptor beta chains came from one sample sequenced in a study of blood T cell repertoires in COVID-19. Sequencing used immunoSEQ multiplex PCR; TCRdb keeps in-frame clones, though not all of them. The sample has 150,000 or so clones; 70% to 90% are singletons. Sequenced input: peripheral blood. These receptors were obtained from a man in his fifties or sixties with acute or convalescent COVID-19.

The chain carries TRBV3-1 (or the pseudogene TRBV3-2) and TRBJ1-2; D gene uncertain. Germline-derived CDR1 and CDR2 are LGHDT and YNNKEL (reference sequence). The CDR3 sequence is 14 residues long. Deletions cut 1 base from V and 3 bases from J, with 9 bases between. As DNA, the CDR3 is TGTGCCAGCAGCCAAGTCGAGGGTTACTATGGCTACACCTTC. This codes for CASSQVEGYYGYTF.

The genes are TRBV30 and TRBJ1-1, with 10 bases lining up with TRBD1. The V gene's germline CDR1 is GTSNPN and CDR2 SVGIG (reference sequence). Trimming at V came to 1 base and at J to 7 bases, leaving 9 bases not matched to a gene. The length of the CDR3 is 15 residues. The CDR3 reads CAWSAPMRDRGEAFF. The CDR3 DNA sequence: TGTGCCTGGAGTGCGCCTATGAGGGACAGGGGTGAAGCTTTCTTT.

The rearrangement joins TRBV28 to TRBJ1-1, with D possibly being TRBD1 (6 bases). The CDR3 sequence is 13 residues long. The germline CDR1 and CDR2 sequences are MDHEN and SYDVKM. Deletions cut 3 bases from V and 4 bases from J, with 9 bases between. CDR3 coding DNA: TGTGCCAGCAGTTTGGGGGCGCTCACTGAAGCTTTCTTT. It encodes CASSLGALTEAFF. The full variable domain, with the rest looked up from reference TRBV28 and TRBJ1-1, is DVKVTQSSRYLVKRTGEKVFLECVQDMDHENMFWYRQDPGLGLRLIYFSYDVKMKEKGDIPEGYSVSREKKERFSLILESASTNQTSMYLCASSLGALTEAFFGQGTRLTVV.

The V call is TRBV3-1 (or the pseudogene TRBV3-2), the J call TRBJ1-1; D possibly corresponds to TRBD1 (5 bases). Germline lookup yields CDR1 LGHDT and CDR2 YNNKEL (reference sequence). The CDR3 sequence is 16 residues long. V lost 1 base and J 3 bases, leaving 15 bases between the germline ends. The CDR3 DNA follows: TGTGCCAGCAGCCAAGGGCGAAGGGGCCTTTACACTGAAGCTTTCTTT. Translation gives CASSQGRRGLYTEAFF.

The chain employs TRBV7-2 and TRBJ1-2, with 8 bases matching TRBD1. Germline loops: CDR1 SGHTA, CDR2 FQGNSA. Trimming took 1 base from V and 6 from J; bases not matched to a gene: 10. CDR3 size: 16 residues. The CDR3 coding sequence is TGTGCCAGCAGCTTAGGTTGGGCAGGGGGCTCTCATGGCTACACCTTC. Amino acids: CASSLGWAGGSHGYTF.

The rearrangement joins TRBV10-3 to TRBJ1-2, with D unclear. Germline V gene data show CDR1 as ENHRY and CDR2 as SYGVKD. With 2 bases removed from V and 3 bases from J, the gap between germline ends came to 7 bases. The CDR3 covers 13 residues. The CDR3 here is CAISEATDYGYTF. The CDR3 DNA is TGTGCCATCAGTGAGGCGACTGACTATGGCTACACCTTC.

The J gene is TRBJ2-5, the V gene TRBV2; tentatively, D is TRBD2 (6 bases). The CDR3 is 13 residues long. Germline lookup yields CDR1 SNHLY and CDR2 FYNNEI. V shed 6 bases and J shed 4 bases, with 12 bases lying between them. The DNA for the CDR3 is TGTGCCAGCAGCGGAGTGGGGGGAGAGACCCAGTACTTC. It is translated as CASSGVGGETQYF. Full variable domain (rest looked up from reference TRBV2 and TRBJ2-5): EPEVTQTPSHQVTQMGQEVILRCVPISNHLYFYWYRQILGQKVEFLVSFYNNEISEKSEIFDDQFSVERPDGSNFTLKIRSTKLEDSAMYFCASSGVGGETQYFGPGTRLLVL.

The rearrangement links TRBV5-1 to TRBJ1-2; a weak D match, TRBD1 (5 bases). The CDR3 covers 14 residues. The germline gives CDR1 SGHRS, CDR2 YFSETQ. Trimming took 2 bases from V and 3 from J, leaving 11 bases between them. CDR3 region: CASSLTGVDYGYTF. CDR3 bases: TGCGCCAGCAGCTTAACAGGTGTCGACTATGGCTACACCTTC.

V usage is TRBV28 and J usage is TRBJ2-3; D is unresolved. CDR1 is MDHEN and CDR2 is SYDVKM in the germline V gene. Between the trimmed V and J ends, which lost 7 bases and 2 bases, there was a span of 19 bases. The length of the CDR3 is 16 residues. The CDR3 DNA reads as TGTGCCAGCACCAATGCCTTCTTGCAGAACACAGATACGCAGTATTTT. Protein product: CASTNAFLQNTDTQYF.

The CDR3 protein is CASSSLAGWNTEAFF. The CDR3 DNA reads as TGCGCCAGCAGCTCTTTAGCAGGGTGGAACACTGAAGCTTTCTTT. This chain uses TRBV5-1 with TRBJ1-1; tentative D call: TRBD1 (5 bases). This CDR3 region has 15 residues. The germline CDR1 and CDR2 sequences are SGHRS and YFSETQ. V lost 3 bases and J 1 base, leaving 13 bases between the germline ends.

The count of this clone is one. This sequence joins TRBV5-1 and TRBJ2-1; 16 bases are a match to TRBD2. V gave up 3 bases and J gave up 9 bases; unmatched junction bases: 6. The CDR3 consists of 16 residues. CDR1 and CDR2 from the germline V gene are SGHRS and YFSETQ. The CDR3 DNA follows: TGCGCCAGCAGCTGGGGACTAGCGGGAGGGCCCGGTGAGCAGTTCTTC. This translates into CASSWGLAGGPGEQFF.

The chain employs TRBV6-5 and TRBJ1-1, with no clear D. The CDR3 is 13 residues long. Trimming took off 8 bases at V and 7 bases at J, with 17 bases between the two ends. Per germline, CDR1 MNHEY and CDR2 SVGAGI. CDR3 bases: TGTGCCAGCGGGTTCAGCGGTCCCAATGAAGCTTTCTTT. Encoded protein: CASGFSGPNEAFF.